This T cell receptor (beta chain) was sequenced for a study of tumor-infiltrating lymphocytes in primary liver carcinoma. Looking at the study overall: Surgical resection was the treatment these patients received for primary liver carcinoma.

This clonotype came up a few times. It may be a read error: a sequence one base away is much more abundant. Germline DNA was also extracted, and blood RNA was taken from unsorted whole blood. Researchers generated TCR beta cDNA from roughly 510 ng of total RNA, relying on a constant-region primer. Three nested multiplex PCR rounds of slightly modified ARM-PCR generated TCR beta libraries. TCRdb re-derived calls from the multiplex PCR reads in MiXCR, one entry per CDR3 protein. The sample yields 190,000 or so distinct CDR3 sequences, about 61% seen once. Input material: peripheral blood. The origin of this receptor is a woman in her fifties or sixties with primary liver carcinoma and hepatitis B virus infection.

CDR3 sequence reads: CVSLLAGAADTQYF. The CDR3 DNA follows: TGTGTCAGCCTCTTAGCGGGAGCTGCAGATACGCAGTATTTT. J is TRBJ2-3 and V is TRBV6-2 or TRBV6-3; 9 bases are a match to TRBD2. Germline V gene lookup returns CDR1 MNHEY and CDR2 SVGEGT. The CDR3 sequence is 14 residues long.